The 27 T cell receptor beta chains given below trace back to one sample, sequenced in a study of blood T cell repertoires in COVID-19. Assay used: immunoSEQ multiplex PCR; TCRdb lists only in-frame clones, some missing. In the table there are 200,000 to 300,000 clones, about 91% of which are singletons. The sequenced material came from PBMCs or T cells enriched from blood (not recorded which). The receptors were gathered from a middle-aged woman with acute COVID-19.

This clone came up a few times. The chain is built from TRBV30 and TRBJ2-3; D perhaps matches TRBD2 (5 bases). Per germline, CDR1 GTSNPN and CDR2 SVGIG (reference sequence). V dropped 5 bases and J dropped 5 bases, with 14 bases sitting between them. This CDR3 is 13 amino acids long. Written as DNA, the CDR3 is TGTGCCTGGGGGAAAAGACGGGGAGATACGCAGTATTTT. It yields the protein CAWGKRRGDTQYF.

CDR3 bases: TGTGCCAGCAAACGGGAGGCAGATACGCAGTATTTT. Its translation is CASKREADTQYF. The V gene is TRBV6-1, the J gene TRBJ2-3; 7 bases are shared with TRBD2. There are 12 residues in the CDR3. With V trimmed by 7 bases and J by 4 bases, 2 bases remained unmatched. Germline loops: CDR1 MNHNS, CDR2 SASEGT.

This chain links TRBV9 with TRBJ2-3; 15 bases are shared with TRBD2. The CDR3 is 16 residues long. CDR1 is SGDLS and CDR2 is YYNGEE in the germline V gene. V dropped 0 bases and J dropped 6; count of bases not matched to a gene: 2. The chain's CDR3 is CASSVVGLAGGDTQYF. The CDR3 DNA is TGTGCCAGCAGCGTAGTCGGACTAGCGGGAGGGGATACGCAGTATTTT.

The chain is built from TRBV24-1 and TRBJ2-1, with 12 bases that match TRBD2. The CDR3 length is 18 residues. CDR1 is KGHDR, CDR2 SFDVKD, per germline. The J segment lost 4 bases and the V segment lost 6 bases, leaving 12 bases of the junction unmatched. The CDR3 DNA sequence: TGTGCCACCAGTAGTAAGGGACTAGCGGGCTCCGTTTACAATGAGCAGTTCTTC. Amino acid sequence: CATSSKGLAGSVYNEQFF.

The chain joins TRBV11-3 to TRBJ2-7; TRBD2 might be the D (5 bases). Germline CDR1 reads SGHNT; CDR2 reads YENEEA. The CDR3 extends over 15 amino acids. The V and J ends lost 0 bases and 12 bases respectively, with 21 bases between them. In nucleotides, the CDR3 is TGTGCCAGCAGCTTAGAGACCGGGGTCCCACCGTGGAGGTACGTC. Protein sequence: CASSLETGVPPWRYV.

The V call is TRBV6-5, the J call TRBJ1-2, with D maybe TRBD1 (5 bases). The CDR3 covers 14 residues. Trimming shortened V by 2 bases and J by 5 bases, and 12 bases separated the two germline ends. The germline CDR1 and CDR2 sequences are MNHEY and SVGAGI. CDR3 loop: CASSYGAEEYGYTF. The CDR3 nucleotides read TGTGCCAGCAGTTACGGGGCCGAGGAATATGGCTACACCTTC.

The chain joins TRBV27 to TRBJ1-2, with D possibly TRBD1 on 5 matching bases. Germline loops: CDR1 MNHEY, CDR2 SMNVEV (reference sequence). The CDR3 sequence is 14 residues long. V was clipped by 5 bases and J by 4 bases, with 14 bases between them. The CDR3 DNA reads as TGTGCCAGCAGTCAGGCGGGGCTCGGCTATGGCTACACCTTC. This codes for CASSQAGLGYGYTF.

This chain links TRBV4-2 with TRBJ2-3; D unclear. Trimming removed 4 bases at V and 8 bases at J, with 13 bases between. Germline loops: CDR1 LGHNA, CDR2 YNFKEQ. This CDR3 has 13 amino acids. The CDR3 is CASSPSERLTQYF. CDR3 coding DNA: TGTGCCAGCAGCCCCTCGGAGAGGCTTACGCAGTATTTT.

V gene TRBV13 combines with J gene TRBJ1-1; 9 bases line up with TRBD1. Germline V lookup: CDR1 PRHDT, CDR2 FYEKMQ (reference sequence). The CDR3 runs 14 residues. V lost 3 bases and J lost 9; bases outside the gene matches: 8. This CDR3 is CASSFGQGRAKAFF. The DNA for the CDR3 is TGTGCCAGCAGCTTTGGACAGGGGAGGGCTAAAGCTTTCTTT.

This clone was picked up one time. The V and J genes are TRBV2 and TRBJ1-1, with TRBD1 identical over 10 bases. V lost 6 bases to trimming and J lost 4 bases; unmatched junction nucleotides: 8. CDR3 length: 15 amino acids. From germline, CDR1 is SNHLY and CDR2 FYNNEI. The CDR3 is CASRERQGAGTEAFF. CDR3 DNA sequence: TGTGCCAGCAGGGAGAGACAGGGGGCTGGCACTGAAGCTTTCTTT. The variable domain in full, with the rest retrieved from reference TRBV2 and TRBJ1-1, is EPEVTQTPSHQVTQMGQEVILRCVPISNHLYFYWYRQILGQKVEFLVSFYNNEISEKSEIFDDQFSVERPDGSNFTLKIRSTKLEDSAMYFCASRERQGAGTEAFFGQGTRLTVV.

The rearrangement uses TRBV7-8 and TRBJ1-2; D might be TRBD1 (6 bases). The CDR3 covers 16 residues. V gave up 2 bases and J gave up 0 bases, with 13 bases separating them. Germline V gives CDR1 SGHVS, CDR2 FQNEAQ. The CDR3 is CASSLTRTAANYGYTF. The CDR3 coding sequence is TGTGCCAGCAGCTTAACCCGGACAGCCGCTAACTATGGCTACACCTTC.

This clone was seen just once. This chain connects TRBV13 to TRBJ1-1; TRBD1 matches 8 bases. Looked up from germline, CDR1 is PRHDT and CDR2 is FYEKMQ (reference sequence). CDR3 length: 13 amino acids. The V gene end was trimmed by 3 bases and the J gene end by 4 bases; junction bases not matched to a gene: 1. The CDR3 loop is CASSLDRVTEAFF. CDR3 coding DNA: TGTGCCAGCAGCTTGGACAGGGTCACTGAAGCTTTCTTT. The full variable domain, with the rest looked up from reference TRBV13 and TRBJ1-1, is AAGVIQSPRHLIKEKRETATLKCYPIPRHDTVYWYQQGPGQDPQFLISFYEKMQSDKGSIPDRFSAQQFSDYHSELNMSSLELGDSALYFCASSLDRVTEAFFGQGTRLTVV.

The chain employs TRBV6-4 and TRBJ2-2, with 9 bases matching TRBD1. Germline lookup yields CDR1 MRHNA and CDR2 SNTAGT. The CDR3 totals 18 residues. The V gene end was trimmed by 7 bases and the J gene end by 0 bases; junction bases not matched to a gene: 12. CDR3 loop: CASNPGQGKYTNTGELFF. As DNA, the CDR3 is TGTGCCAGCAATCCGGGACAGGGTAAGTACACGAACACCGGGGAGCTGTTTTTT.

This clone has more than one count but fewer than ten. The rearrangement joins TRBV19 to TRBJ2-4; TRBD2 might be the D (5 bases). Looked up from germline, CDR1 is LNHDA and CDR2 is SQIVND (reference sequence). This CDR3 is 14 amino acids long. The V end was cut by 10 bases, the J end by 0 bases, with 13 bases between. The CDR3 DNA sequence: TGTGCCACCGCGGACTCCATAGCCAAAAACATTCAGTACTTC. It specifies CATADSIAKNIQYF.

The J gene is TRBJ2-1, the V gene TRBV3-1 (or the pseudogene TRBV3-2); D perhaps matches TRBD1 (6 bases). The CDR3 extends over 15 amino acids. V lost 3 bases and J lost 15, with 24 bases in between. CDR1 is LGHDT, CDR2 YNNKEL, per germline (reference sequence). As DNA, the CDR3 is TGTGCCAGCAGCCAGGTCAGGGGCGCTGGTCCGCGGTTGTTCTTC. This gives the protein CASSQVRGAGPRLFF.

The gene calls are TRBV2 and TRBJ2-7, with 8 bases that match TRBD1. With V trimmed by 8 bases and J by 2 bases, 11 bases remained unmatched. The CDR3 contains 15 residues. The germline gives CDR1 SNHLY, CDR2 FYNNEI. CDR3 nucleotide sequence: TGTGCCAGCCGCGATCCAAGGACAGGGACCTACGAGCAGTACTTC. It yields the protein CASRDPRTGTYEQYF.

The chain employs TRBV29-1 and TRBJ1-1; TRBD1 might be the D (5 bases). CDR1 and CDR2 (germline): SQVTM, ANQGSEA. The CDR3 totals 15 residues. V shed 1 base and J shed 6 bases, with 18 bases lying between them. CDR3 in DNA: TGCAGCGTTGAAGTAAATAGGAAGGACACAGCTGAAGCTTTCTTT. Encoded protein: CSVEVNRKDTAEAFF.

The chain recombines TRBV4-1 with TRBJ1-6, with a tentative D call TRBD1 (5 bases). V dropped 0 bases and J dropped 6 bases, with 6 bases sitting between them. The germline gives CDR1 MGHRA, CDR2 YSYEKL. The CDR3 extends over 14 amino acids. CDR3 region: CASSQDRGNSPLHF. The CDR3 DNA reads TGCGCCAGCAGCCAAGATAGGGGTAATTCACCCCTCCACTTT.

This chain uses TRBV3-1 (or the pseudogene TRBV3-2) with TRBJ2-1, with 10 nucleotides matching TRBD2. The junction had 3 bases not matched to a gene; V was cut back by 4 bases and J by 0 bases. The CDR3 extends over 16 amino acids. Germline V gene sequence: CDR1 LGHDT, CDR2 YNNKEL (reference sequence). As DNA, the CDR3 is TGTGCCAGCAGCCCCCTAGCGGGAGACTCCTACAATGAGCAGTTCTTC. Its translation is CASSPLAGDSYNEQFF.

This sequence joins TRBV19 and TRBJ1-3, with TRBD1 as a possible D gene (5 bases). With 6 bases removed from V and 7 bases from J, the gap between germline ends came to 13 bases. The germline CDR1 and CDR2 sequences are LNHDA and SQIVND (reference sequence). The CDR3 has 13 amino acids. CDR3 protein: CASRSSWGNTIYF. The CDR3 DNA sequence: TGTGCCAGTAGATCTTCATGGGGCAACACCATATATTTT.

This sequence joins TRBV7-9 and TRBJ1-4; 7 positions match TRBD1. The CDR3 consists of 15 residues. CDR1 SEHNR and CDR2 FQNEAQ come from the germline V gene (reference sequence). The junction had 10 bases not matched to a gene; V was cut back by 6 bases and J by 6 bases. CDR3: CASRSGGDRDEKLFF. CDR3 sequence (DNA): TGTGCCAGCAGATCAGGGGGAGATAGAGATGAAAAACTGTTTTTT.

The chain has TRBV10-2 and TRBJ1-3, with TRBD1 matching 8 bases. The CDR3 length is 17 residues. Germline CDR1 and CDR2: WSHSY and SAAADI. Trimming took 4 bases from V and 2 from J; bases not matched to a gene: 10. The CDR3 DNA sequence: TGCGCCAGCAGTGGGACAGACAGGGGATTGACTGGAAACACCATATATTTT. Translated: CASSGTDRGLTGNTIYF.

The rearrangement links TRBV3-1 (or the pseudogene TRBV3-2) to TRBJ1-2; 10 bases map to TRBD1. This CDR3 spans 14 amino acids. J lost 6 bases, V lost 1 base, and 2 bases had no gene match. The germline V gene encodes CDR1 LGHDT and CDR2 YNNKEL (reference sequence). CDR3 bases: TGTGCCAGCAGCCAAGGGGACAGGGGTAATGGCTACACCTTC. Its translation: CASSQGDRGNGYTF.

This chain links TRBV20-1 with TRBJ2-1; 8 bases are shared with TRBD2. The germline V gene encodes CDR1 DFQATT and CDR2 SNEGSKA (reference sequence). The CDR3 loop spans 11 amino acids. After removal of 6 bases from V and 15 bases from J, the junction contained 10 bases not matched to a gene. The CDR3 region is CSAKSSGRGFF. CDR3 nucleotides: TGCAGTGCAAAATCCAGCGGGAGAGGGTTCTTC.

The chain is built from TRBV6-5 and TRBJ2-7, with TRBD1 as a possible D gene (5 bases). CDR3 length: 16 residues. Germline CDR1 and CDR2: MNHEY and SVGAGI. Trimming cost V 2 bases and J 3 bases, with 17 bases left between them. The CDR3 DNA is TGTGCCAGCAGTTACAATCGGAACAGGCAGTACTACGAGCAGTACTTC. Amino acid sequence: CASSYNRNRQYYEQYF.

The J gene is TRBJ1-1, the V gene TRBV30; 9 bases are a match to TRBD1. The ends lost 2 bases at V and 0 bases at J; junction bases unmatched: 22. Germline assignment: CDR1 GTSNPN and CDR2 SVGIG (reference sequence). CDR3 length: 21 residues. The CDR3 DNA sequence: TGTGCCTGGAGTATTTTCTACCGGGACAGGGATCCCCTTACGCTGAACACTGAAGCTTTCTTT. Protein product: CAWSIFYRDRDPLTLNTEAFF.

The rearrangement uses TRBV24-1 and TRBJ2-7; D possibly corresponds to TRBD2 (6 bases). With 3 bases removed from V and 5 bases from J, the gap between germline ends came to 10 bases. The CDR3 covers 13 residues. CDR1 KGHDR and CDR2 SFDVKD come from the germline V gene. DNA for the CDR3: TGTGCCACCAGTGATGGGGGACTGAACGAGCAGTACTTC. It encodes CATSDGGLNEQYF.